The rows below give T cell receptor beta chains drawn from one sample of a study of shared clonotypes between healthy human individuals. Assay: immunoSEQ multiplex PCR; the TCRdb copy retains only in-frame clones and omits some. The sample records roughly 2.1 million clones, roughly 91% being singletons. Material for sequencing was naive CD8+ T cells from PBMCs. These receptors were obtained from a man aged 18 to 30 in good health. Some clones in this sample may be carry-over from other donors' samples. Each CDR3 is given with its conserved first and last residue. A D gene is named only where the DNA matches it firmly. The size of a clone is reported for some rows only, either as once, few or many, or as a class for expanded clones.

j_call | v_call | d_call | clone_size | cdr3_nt | cdr3_aa
TRBJ1-1 | TRBV6-1 | . | . | TGTGCCAGCTTTGATAGGGGCACTGAAGCTTTCTTT | CASFDRGTEAFF
TRBJ2-1 | TRBV4-1 | TRBD1 | . | TGCGCCAGCAGCCAATTCGTCGACAGGGTGTACAATGAGCAGTTCTTC | CASSQFVDRVYNEQFF
TRBJ2-1 | TRBV12-5 | TRBD1 | once | TGTGCTAGTGGTTTGGTAGACCCGACAGGGTCTCGGCTCAATGAGCAGTTCTTC | CASGLVDPTGSRLNEQFF
TRBJ1-4 | TRBV29-1 | . | . | TGCAGCGTCGTTATTGGGGATGAAAAACTGTTTTTT | CSVVIGDEKLFF
TRBJ1-1 | TRBV19 | . | . | TGTGCCAGTAGTAGCCGAATGAACACTGAAGCTTTCTTT | CASSSRMNTEAFF
TRBJ1-1 | TRBV29-1 | . | . | TGCAGCGTTGCTGAGGCAGTTATGGTAAACACTGAAGCTTTCTTT | CSVAEAVMVNTEAFF
TRBJ1-1 | TRBV25-1 | . | . | TGTGCCAGCAGTGAATATGGGGGCTTCACTGAAGCTTTCTTT | CASSEYGGFTEAFF
TRBJ2-1 | TRBV9 | . | . | TGTGCCAGCAGCGGAGGGGTAGGAAATGAGCAGTTCTTC | CASSGGVGNEQFF
TRBJ2-7 | TRBV4-3 | . | . | TGCGCCAGCAGCCAAGAGCGGGGCTACGAGCAGTACTTC | CASSQERGYEQYF
TRBJ2-7 | TRBV7-6 | TRBD2 | . | TGTGCCAGCAGCTTCCGGCTAGCGGTGAACGGGGTGACCTACGAGCAGTACTTC | CASSFRLAVNGVTYEQYF
TRBJ2-7 | TRBV11-2 | . | . | TGTGCCAGCAGCAACGGCTGGGGGAGCTACGAGCAGTACTTC | CASSNGWGSYEQYF
TRBJ1-2 | TRBV10-1 | TRBD1 | . | TGCGCCAGCGACAGGGAGGACTATGGCTACACCTTC | CASDREDYGYTF
TRBJ2-3 | TRBV7-9 | . | . | TGTGCCAGCAGCTTTAGACAGGGCGGGACCCAAGATACGCAGTATTTT | CASSFRQGGTQDTQYF
TRBJ1-1 | TRBV2 | . | few | TGTGCCAGCAGTGAAAATTTTGTGAGGGCTTTCTTT | CASSENFVRAFF
TRBJ1-2 | TRBV30 | . | . | TGTGCCTGGGGGCAAAAGCAACCCGACTACACCTTC | CAWGQKQPDYTF
TRBJ2-3 | TRBV7-9 | . | . | TGTGCCAGCAGCTTTCGGGGGGATACGCAGTATTTT | CASSFRGDTQYF
TRBJ1-1 | TRBV5-6 | TRBD1 | . | TGTGCCAGCAGCCAATCGCGACAGGGGATGAACACTGAAGCTTTCTTT | CASSQSRQGMNTEAFF
TRBJ2-3 | TRBV10-2 | . | . | TGCGCCAGCAGCCTGGGTAGCAACACAGATACGCAGTATTTT | CASSLGSNTDTQYF
TRBJ2-1 | TRBV2 | . | . | TGTGCCAGCAGAACCCAGGGGTCGACCTACAATGAGCAGTTCTTC | CASRTQGSTYNEQFF
TRBJ2-3 | TRBV6-6 | TRBD1 | . | TGTGCCAGCACCGGACAGGGCGTAGATACGCAGTATTTT | CASTGQGVDTQYF
TRBJ2-1 | TRBV10-2 | TRBD2 | . | TGCGCCAGCAGTCCTACAAACGTACCGGGACTAGCGGCCCAGGAGCAGTTCTTC | CASSPTNVPGLAAQEQFF
TRBJ2-1 | TRBV2 | TRBD1 | . | TGTGCCAGCAGAGACAGGGCCTCGAGCTCCTACAATGAGCAGTTCTTC | CASRDRASSSYNEQFF
TRBJ1-2 | TRBV27 | . | once | TGTGCCAGCAGCTTGTCCGGGGGGGAGAACTATGGCTACACCTTC | CASSLSGGENYGYTF
TRBJ1-2 | TRBV5-6 | TRBD1 | . | TGTGCCAGCAGCTGGGACAGGCTGCCCTATGGCTACACCTTC | CASSWDRLPYGYTF
TRBJ2-7 | TRBV4-2 | TRBD2 | . | TGTGCCAGCAGCCAAGGGCGACTAGCCCCCTACGAGCAGTACTTC | CASSQGRLAPYEQYF
TRBJ2-7 | TRBV7-6 | . | . | TGTGCCAGCAGCTCCAGGGACAAACTGTACGAGCAGTACTTC | CASSSRDKLYEQYF
TRBJ1-2 | TRBV10-3 | . | . | TGTGCCATCAGTGAGTCGAACAGGATCGACTATGGCTACACCTTC | CAISESNRIDYGYTF
TRBJ1-1 | TRBV7-8 | . | . | TGTGCCAGCAGCTTTCCCCCTGCCTTCACAGGGTACACTGAAGCTTTCTTT | CASSFPPAFTGYTEAFF
TRBJ2-5 | TRBV29-1 | . | . | TGCAGCGTGACCCGGGACTTCCAAGAGACCCAGTACTTC | CSVTRDFQETQYF
TRBJ2-3 | TRBV27 | . | . | TGTGCCAGCAGTCTCCTCCGGCTAGAGGGTTCAGATACGCAGTATTTT | CASSLLRLEGSDTQYF
TRBJ2-7 | TRBV10-1 | . | . | TGCGCCAGCAGTGAGTCGGGGGAACAGGTAGCCTACGAGCAGTACTTC | CASSESGEQVAYEQYF
TRBJ1-5 | TRBV7-5 | . | . | TGTGTCAGAAGCTTAGGTCGGCTTATAACCGATCAGCCCCAGCATTTT | CVRSLGRLITDQPQHF
TRBJ2-5 | TRBV11-2 | TRBD1 | . | TGTGCCAGCAGATCCCGGAAGGGGGCGTATGAGACCCAGTACTTC | CASRSRKGAYETQYF
TRBJ1-3 | TRBV9 | . | . | TGTGCCAGCAGCGTAGCAGGGTACCTCTCTGGAAACACCATATATTTT | CASSVAGYLSGNTIYF
TRBJ2-5 | TRBV9 | . | few | TGTGCCAGCAGCGTAGGGGGAAAAGAGACCCAGTACTTC | CASSVGGKETQYF
TRBJ2-7 | TRBV7-9 | . | once | TGTGCCAGCAGCTTAAGGGAGTACGAGCAGTACTTC | CASSLREYEQYF
TRBJ2-1 | TRBV19 | TRBD2 | once | TGTGCCAGTAGTATCGGGGGGACTGAGCAGTTCTTC | CASSIGGTEQFF
TRBJ1-1 | TRBV9 | . | . | TGTGCCAGCAGCGTAGAACCGGACGGCCCGGGCACTGAAGCTTTCTTT | CASSVEPDGPGTEAFF
TRBJ1-1 | TRBV7-9 | . | few | TGTGCCAGCAGCTTATATGTGGGCACTGAAGCTTTCTTT | CASSLYVGTEAFF
TRBJ2-1 | TRBV5-1 | . | . | TGCGCCAGCAGCTTGGCTTCCCTGGCGAGGAATGAGCAGTTCTTC | CASSLASLARNEQFF
TRBJ2-7 | TRBV4-1 | . | . | TGCGCCAGCAGCCCCCGCCCTGGACACGTGCCGGGAGAGCAGTACTTC | CASSPRPGHVPGEQYF
TRBJ2-2 | TRBV7-2 | TRBD2 | . | TGTATGGGAGCTAGCGGGATATCCGGGGAGCTGTTTTTT | CMGASGISGELFF
TRBJ2-7 | TRBV7-6 | . | . | TGTGCCAGCAGCTCCGCTTTATCCGAGCAGTACTTC | CASSSALSEQYF
TRBJ2-5 | TRBV12-5 | TRBD1 | . | TGTGCTAGTGGCCTGGACAGGAAAGAGACCCAGTACTTC | CASGLDRKETQYF
TRBJ2-5 | TRBV5-6 | . | . | TGTGCCAGCAGCTGGCCAGGGGCCGAGACCCAGTACTTC | CASSWPGAETQYF